These T cell receptor beta chains were read from a single sample in a study of early T cells in non-severe SARS-CoV-2 infection. Using its own MiXCR run on the 5' RACE reads, TCRdb lists one record per CDR3 protein. Of about 77,000 distinct CDR3 sequences listed, over 8.5% were seen once; the top ten hold about 4.8%. Material for sequencing was whole blood. The origin of the receptors is an adult who was a healthcare worker with PCR-confirmed SARS-CoV-2 infection or an uninfected control (not recorded which). The CDR3 runs from the conserved cysteine through the conserved F or W. A D gene is named only where the DNA matches it firmly. Clone size is given for some rows only: seen once, a few or many times, or a class if the clone is expanded.

v_call	d_call	clone_size	j_call	cdr3_aa	cdr3_nt
TRBV7-9	NA	NA	TRBJ2-2	CASSPPTLNTGELFF	TGTGCCAGCAGCCCGCCGACACTGAACACCGGGGAGCTGTTTTTT
TRBV6-1	NA	few	TRBJ2-7	CASRESSSYEQYF	TGTGCCAGCAGGGAATCAAGCTCCTACGAGCAGTACTTC
TRBV27	NA	few	TRBJ1-3	CASSPGFSGNTIYF	TGTGCCAGCAGTCCAGGGTTCTCTGGAAACACCATATATTTT
TRBV27	NA	few	TRBJ2-5	CASTYPAEDHQETQYF	TGTGCCAGCACCTACCCGGCGGAGGATCACCAAGAGACCCAGTACTTC
TRBV19	TRBD1	NA	TRBJ2-2	CASSRYRGRTGELFF	TGTGCCAGTAGTCGGTACAGGGGACGGACCGGGGAGCTGTTTTTT
TRBV12-3/TRBV12-4	TRBD2	many	TRBJ2-1	CASSPLSGRGLNNEQFF	TGTGCCAGCAGTCCTCTTAGCGGGAGAGGGTTGAACAATGAGCAGTTCTTC
TRBV2	NA	many	TRBJ1-5	CASTGGILNQPQHF	TGTGCCAGCACGGGGGGGATTCTCAATCAGCCCCAGCATTTT
TRBV28	NA	NA	TRBJ2-3	CASSPFTDTQYF	TGTGCCAGCAGCCCCTTTACAGATACGCAGTATTTT
TRBV4-1	NA	many	TRBJ1-1	CASSQDGTEAFF	TGCGCCAGCAGCCAAGATGGGACTGAAGCTTTCTTT
TRBV9	NA	few	TRBJ1-5	CASSVDGNQPQHF	TGTGCCAGCAGCGTAGATGGCAATCAGCCCCAGCATTTT
TRBV4-2	NA	NA	TRBJ2-5	CASSQGQGGGQETQYF	TGTGCCAGCAGCCAAGGACAGGGAGGGGGCCAAGAGACCCAGTACTTC
TRBV10-3	NA	many	TRBJ2-6	CAIRDGGSGANVLTF	TGTGCCATCAGGGACGGAGGGTCTGGGGCCAACGTCCTGACTTTC
TRBV6-4	TRBD2	many	TRBJ2-3	CASSDRAGGPTDTQYF	TGTGCCAGCAGTGACAGGGCGGGAGGGCCGACAGATACGCAGTATTTT
TRBV11-1	NA	NA	TRBJ2-1	CASSLLSYYANEQFF	TGTGCCAGCAGCTTACTATCCTATTATGCCAATGAGCAGTTCTTC
TRBV7-9	NA	many	TRBJ2-5	CASSLAMVETQYF	TGTGCCAGCAGCTTAGCAATGGTAGAGACCCAGTACTTC
TRBV4-1	NA	NA	TRBJ2-7	CASSQVPSATYEQYF	TGCGCCAGCAGCCAAGTCCCTAGCGCGACCTACGAGCAGTACTTC
TRBV12-3/TRBV12-4	NA	few	TRBJ2-3	CASSLLGRGTDTQYF	TGTGCCAGCAGTTTATTGGGCAGGGGAACAGATACGCAGTATTTT
TRBV18	TRBD2	many	TRBJ2-1	CASSSGLAGDGEQFF	TGTGCCAGCTCATCAGGACTAGCGGGAGATGGTGAGCAGTTCTTC
TRBV5-1	TRBD1	many	TRBJ1-2	CASSLKGQGGYGYTF	TGCGCCAGCAGCTTGAAGGGACAGGGAGGTTATGGCTACACCTTC
TRBV18	TRBD2	few	TRBJ2-2	CASSPPVGGPHTGELFF	TGTGCCAGCTCACCACCGGTGGGAGGGCCGCACACCGGGGAGCTGTTTTTT
TRBV6-6	NA	few	TRBJ1-5	CASSSTGTGNQPQHF	TGTGCCAGCAGTTCAACAGGGACGGGGAATCAGCCCCAGCATTTT
TRBV2	NA	few	TRBJ2-5	CASRVSETQYF	TGTGCCAGCAGAGTTAGTGAGACCCAGTACTTC
TRBV29-1	NA	many	TRBJ1-4	CSVGAGAATNEKLFF	TGCAGCGTTGGGGCAGGGGCGGCAACTAATGAAAAACTGTTTTTT
TRBV7-6	TRBD2	NA	TRBJ2-2	CASSLGPQRESGELFF	TGTGCCAGCAGCTTAGGCCCCCAGCGGGAGTCCGGGGAGCTGTTTTTT
TRBV28	NA	many	TRBJ2-2	CASHTYTGELFF	TGTGCCAGTCACACTTACACCGGGGAGCTGTTTTTT
TRBV12-3/TRBV12-4	TRBD1	many	TRBJ2-7	CASTPRTGTYEQYF	TGTGCCAGCACCCCGAGGACAGGGACCTACGAGCAGTACTTC
TRBV7-9	NA	NA	TRBJ2-4	CASSPPVTQVAKNIQYF	TGTGCCAGCAGCCCGCCGGTTACCCAGGTGGCCAAAAACATTCAGTACTTC
TRBV7-2	NA	many	TRBJ2-4	CASSSAPGLKDDIQYF	TGTGCCAGCAGCTCAGCACCCGGTCTCAAAGACGACATTCAGTACTTC
TRBV10-3	TRBD2	many	TRBJ2-1	CAITVGTSGRNEQFF	TGTGCCATCACGGTTGGGACTAGCGGGAGAAATGAGCAGTTCTTC
TRBV7-9	NA	NA	TRBJ1-1	CASSFSSAQGAFF	TGTGCCAGCAGCTTCAGCTCCGCCCAAGGAGCTTTCTTT
TRBV28	NA	many	TRBJ1-3	CASSPDNRSGNTIYF	TGTGCCAGCAGTCCGGACAATCGCTCTGGAAACACCATATATTTT
TRBV5-1	NA	few	TRBJ2-1	CASSLPQDSSYNEQFF	TGCGCCAGCAGCTTGCCGCAGGACAGTTCCTACAATGAGCAGTTCTTC
TRBV27	NA	many	TRBJ1-1	CASSLTGTNTEAFF	TGTGCCAGCAGTTTAACAGGGACGAACACTGAAGCTTTCTTT
TRBV11-1	NA	NA	TRBJ2-7	CASSDRELEQYF	TGCGCCAGCAGTGATCGGGAGCTCGAGCAGTACTTC
TRBV28	TRBD1	NA	TRBJ1-5	CASREQGAYQPQHF	TGTGCCAGCAGGGAACAGGGGGCATATCAGCCCCAGCATTTT
TRBV9	NA	many	TRBJ2-1	CASIVLARGGNEQFF	TGTGCCAGCATCGTGCTGGCCAGGGGTGGAAATGAGCAGTTCTTC
TRBV11-2	NA	few	TRBJ2-1	CASSLEQTYNEQFF	TGTGCCAGCAGCTTAGAACAGACATACAATGAGCAGTTCTTC
TRBV7-9	NA	NA	TRBJ2-5	CASRAGRQETQYF	TGTGCCAGCCGCGCGGGCCGGCAAGAGACCCAGTACTTC
TRBV28	NA	many	TRBJ1-1	CASSFAGRRTEAFF	TGTGCCAGCAGTTTCGCAGGGAGGAGGACTGAAGCTTTCTTT
TRBV30	TRBD1	many	TRBJ2-7	CAWSMDRNTHEQYF	TGTGCCTGGAGTATGGACAGGAACACCCACGAGCAGTACTTC